This T cell receptor (beta chain) was recovered during a study of T cells in Graves' hyperthyroidism and ophthalmopathy. Amplified TCR beta CDR3 regions derived from RNA transcripts. Using the HTBI primer set, a first-round RT-PCR was run on the TCR CDR3. MiXCR, run by TCRdb on the multiplex PCR reads, gives a single entry per CDR3 protein. The sample comprises approximately 620,000 distinct CDR3 sequences, roughly 14% of which are singletons, and more than 5% rests with the top ten. CDR1 is LNHNV, CDR2 YYDKDF, per germline (reference sequence). The junction had 10 bases not matched to a gene; V was cut back by 0 bases and J by 2 bases. CDR3 length: 18 amino acids. Study observations and caveats: A model of 13 V-J pairs discriminated ophthalmopathy from stable hyperthyroidism.

The table lists this clonotype with many counts. As yet, its antigen is unknown. PBMCs were derived from approximately 10 ml fresh peripheral blood. This receptor was obtained from a woman aged 30 to 39 with Graves' hyperthyroidism that later progressed to Graves' ophthalmopathy. This chain joins TRBV15 and TRBJ2-3; 8 positions match TRBD2. The material sequenced was blood. The CDR3 protein is CATSRDHFPAGDTDTQYF. CDR3 DNA: TGTGCCACCAGCAGAGATCATTTCCCAGCGGGGGACACAGATACGCAGTATTTT.